The clone carrying this T cell receptor beta chain was detected only a few times. Its target is not known. Unique molecular identifier tags were affixed to discrete cDNA molecules. TCRdb passed the 5' RACE reads through MiXCR, listing each CDR3 protein once. The sample lists roughly 31,000 distinct CDR3 sequences; roughly a tenth were seen once. The sample originates from a study of early T cells in non-severe SARS-CoV-2 infection. Looking at the study overall: Investigators sequenced bulk RNA drawn from unsorted whole blood, and chains remained unpaired.

CDR3 length: 16 residues. Germline CDR1 and CDR2: SGHTA and FQGNSA. Trimming cost V 7 bases and J 5 bases; bases outside gene matches: 14. Findings of the study overall: VDJdb matching skewed toward anti-spike CD8 responses, missing private and CD4 specificities.

Sequencing was done on a sample of whole blood. The source is an adult who was a healthcare worker with PCR-confirmed SARS-CoV-2 infection or an uninfected control (not recorded which). The rearrangement uses TRBV7-2 and TRBJ2-3, with 8 bases lining up with TRBD2. In DNA form, the CDR3 reads TGTGCCAGCAACCCACTTCGGGGGGGGGCCCGAGATACGCAGTATTTT. Translated, it gives CASNPLRGGARDTQYF.